A single sample gave rise to the 32 T cell receptor beta chains below, sequenced in a study of control samples from healthy donors and cancer patients (dated by TCRdb to about 2020). Libraries came from the immunoSEQ multiplex PCR assay. The table was pulled from immuneACCESS by TCRdb, which kept in-frame rearrangements only. Such tables lose some clones; where checked, under half of the loss comes from unresolved V genes, and the rest has no known cause. The sample table shows approximately 49,000 clones, and around 90% are seen once. The biggest ten clones account for about 1.6% of the sample. What was sequenced was PBMCs. These receptor sequences come from a man aged 35 to 55 with colorectal cancer.

This sequence joins TRBV7-8 and TRBJ1-2; TRBD1 aligns across 8 bases. This CDR3 is built from 15 residues. The germline gives CDR1 SGHVS, CDR2 FQNEAQ. Trimming cost V 4 bases and J 7 bases; bases outside gene matches: 11. Here the CDR3 reads CASSSDSRGRAGYTF. Written as DNA, the CDR3 is TGTGCCAGCAGCTCGGATTCCAGGGGGCGCGCTGGCTACACCTTC.

The gene calls are TRBV7-2 and TRBJ1-1; D gene unclear. V lost 4 bases and J lost 0, with 12 bases in between. Per germline, CDR1 SGHTA and CDR2 FQGNSA. This CDR3 comprises 15 residues. For the CDR3, the DNA is TGTGCCAGCAGCTCCAGATTTACGGTGAACACTGAAGCTTTCTTT. This sequence encodes CASSSRFTVNTEAFF.

The rearrangement links TRBV27 to TRBJ2-7; possibly TRBD2 for D (5 bases). V gave up 3 bases and J gave up 6 bases, with 18 bases separating them. The CDR3 totals 15 residues. Germline V gene data show CDR1 as MNHEY and CDR2 as SMNVEV (reference sequence). CDR3 amino acids: CASSFSAGGRREQYF. The DNA for the CDR3 is TGTGCCAGCAGTTTTTCGGCGGGCGGGCGACGCGAGCAGTACTTC.

This clone was detected only a few times. The J gene is TRBJ2-7, the V gene TRBV27; D is unclear. The CDR3 has 15 amino acids. The germline V and J ends were trimmed by 5 bases and 5 bases, with 19 bases remaining between them. Germline CDR1 MNHEY, CDR2 SMNVEV (reference sequence). CDR3 protein: CASSPITGLRNEQYF. In DNA, the CDR3 is TGTGCCAGCAGTCCAATCACGGGTCTAAGGAACGAGCAGTACTTC.

The chain carries TRBV6-5 and TRBJ1-1; tentative D call: TRBD1 (5 bases). V lost 0 bases and J lost 10, with 12 bases in between. The CDR3 is 13 amino acids. Germline loops: CDR1 MNHEY, CDR2 SVGAGI. CDR3 nucleotides: TGTGCCAGCAGTTACTCGAGACAGTTGGTAGCTTTCTTT. Translation gives CASSYSRQLVAFF.

This clone was counted a single time. The chain employs TRBV6-5 and TRBJ2-7; 11 bases map to TRBD2. The V gene's germline CDR1 is MNHEY and CDR2 SVGAGI. The CDR3 has 15 residues. The V and J ends lost 2 bases and 4 bases, in that order; junction bases with no gene match: 4. CDR3 region: CASSYRLAGGYEQYF. DNA of the CDR3: TGTGCCAGCAGTTACAGGCTAGCGGGAGGTTACGAGCAGTACTTC.

The chain recombines TRBV7-6 with TRBJ2-3; D is uncertain. V shed 1 base and J shed 0 bases, with 2 bases lying between them. Looked up from germline, CDR1 is SGHVS and CDR2 is FNYEAQ. The CDR3 has 13 residues. The CDR3 DNA follows: TGTGCCAGCAGCTTAGGTAGCACAGATACGCAGTATTTT. Translating gives CASSLGSTDTQYF.

About this clone: Additional DNA sequences in this sample encode the identical CDR3. The chain combines TRBV15 with TRBJ2-1; D gene uncertain. The CDR3 runs 14 residues. The germline V gene has CDR1 LNHNV and CDR2 YYDKDF (reference sequence). The ends were cut back, 3 bases at V and 8 bases at J, with 14 bases in the middle. CDR3 loop: CATSSKLPPDEQFF. The CDR3, as DNA: TGTGCCACCAGCAGCAAACTGCCCCCCGATGAGCAGTTCTTC.

The chain uses TRBV5-1 and TRBJ2-1, with 7 nucleotides matching TRBD1. Germline V gene sequence: CDR1 SGHRS, CDR2 YFSETQ. The CDR3 length is 16 residues. J was trimmed by 3 bases and V by 2 bases; bases with no gene match: 8. CDR3 nucleotides: TGCGCCAGCAGCTTACCGAGGGACAGAAACTACAATGAGCAGTTCTTC. Translation: CASSLPRDRNYNEQFF.

V usage is TRBV5-1 and J usage is TRBJ2-5, with unresolved D. Germline CDR1 and CDR2: SGHRS and YFSETQ. The CDR3 is 18 amino acids. Trimming took 2 bases from V and 2 from J, leaving 22 bases between them. CDR3 protein: CASSFKSPVSMGQETQYF. Here the CDR3 DNA reads TGCGCCAGCAGCTTCAAGTCCCCGGTATCCATGGGGCAAGAGACCCAGTACTTC.

The rearrangement links TRBV28 to TRBJ2-3, with D unclear. The CDR3 totals 13 residues. Germline CDR1 MDHEN, CDR2 SYDVKM. Trimming removed 2 bases at V and 3 bases at J, with 6 bases between. The CDR3 is CASSLLGTDTQYF. CDR3 bases: TGTGCCAGCAGTTTACTGGGGACAGATACGCAGTATTTT.

V is TRBV4-2 and J is TRBJ1-1; the D gene is possibly TRBD1 (5 bases). The CDR3 has 17 residues. V lost 1 base to trimming and J lost 0 bases, with 15 bases between them. The germline gives CDR1 LGHNA, CDR2 YNFKEQ. The CDR3 sequence is CASSQAGTLGMNTEAFF. The DNA for the CDR3 is TGTGCCAGCAGCCAAGCTGGGACTTTAGGCATGAACACTGAAGCTTTCTTT.

The chain carries TRBV10-3 and TRBJ1-2; tentative D call: TRBD1 (5 bases). This CDR3 comprises 18 residues. Germline assignment: CDR1 ENHRY and CDR2 SYGVKD. V lost 3 bases to trimming and J lost 0 bases, with 20 bases between them. The CDR3, as DNA: TGTGCCATCAGTGACCTACGACCCTGGGGGGGAGCTAACTATGGCTACACCTTC. It encodes CAISDLRPWGGANYGYTF.

The chain has TRBV25-1 and TRBJ1-5; weak D call: TRBD1 (5 bases). In germline, CDR1 is MGHDK, CDR2 SYGVNS. The CDR3 spans 13 residues. The germline V and J ends were trimmed by 7 bases and 2 bases, with 9 bases remaining between them. CDR3 sequence reads: CASTGSGNQPQHF. CDR3 coding DNA: TGTGCCAGCACAGGGTCTGGCAATCAGCCCCAGCATTTT.

The sample holds one count of this clone. This chain joins TRBV5-5 and TRBJ1-5; D is unclear. Germline V gene data show CDR1 as SGHKS and CDR2 as YYEKEE (reference sequence). The germline V and J ends were trimmed by 0 bases and 8 bases, with 9 bases remaining between them. This CDR3 spans 13 amino acids. The CDR3 DNA reads as TGTGCCAGCAGCTTGGCCGCGACGGAGCCCCAGCATTTT. It translates to CASSLAATEPQHF.

In the case of this clone: This sample includes further DNA sequences coding for the same CDR3. The chain uses TRBV3-1 (or the pseudogene TRBV3-2) and TRBJ1-1; D is perhaps TRBD1 (6 bases). V gave up 4 bases and J gave up 4 bases, with 10 bases separating them. Germline CDR1 reads LGHDT; CDR2 reads YNNKEL (reference sequence). This CDR3 spans 13 amino acids. The CDR3 DNA sequence: TGTGCCAGCAGCCGAAGGGGGGGCACTGAAGCTTTCTTT. Its translation is CASSRRGGTEAFF.

This clone was seen a single time. The V and J genes are TRBV7-8 and TRBJ2-1; perhaps TRBD1 as D (5 bases). The CDR3 sequence is 14 residues long. Between the trimmed V and J ends, which lost 0 bases and 12 bases, there was a span of 15 bases. In germline, CDR1 is SGHVS, CDR2 FQNEAQ. This chain's CDR3 is CASSLAKQGRGQFF. CDR3 DNA: TGTGCCAGCAGCTTAGCGAAGCAGGGAAGAGGGCAGTTCTTC.

The chain links TRBV6-5 to TRBJ1-1, with D maybe TRBD1 (5 bases). Germline V gene data show CDR1 as MNHEY and CDR2 as SVGAGI. The CDR3 has 15 amino acids. Trimming took 6 bases from V and 3 from J, leaving 17 bases between them. The CDR3 coding sequence is TGTGCCAGCAGGGGGGACCTCGGCGGACACACTGAAGCTTTCTTT. This sequence encodes CASRGDLGGHTEAFF.

The gene calls are TRBV6-2 or TRBV6-3 and TRBJ2-4; 14 positions agree with TRBD2. V gave up 1 base and J gave up 1 base; unmatched junction bases: 6. The germline gives CDR1 MNHEY, CDR2 SVGEGT. This CDR3 comprises 19 residues. CDR3 sequence reads: CASSYYRTSGRSAKNIQYF. As DNA, the CDR3 is TGTGCCAGCAGTTACTACCGGACTAGCGGGAGGTCGGCCAAAAACATTCAGTACTTC.

This sequence joins TRBV13 and TRBJ2-2; a weak D match, TRBD1 (5 bases). Trimming took 7 bases from V and 0 from J, leaving 15 bases between them. The CDR3 contains 16 residues. The germline CDR1 and CDR2 sequences are PRHDT and FYEKMQ (reference sequence). This CDR3 is CASTLVAGTNTGELFF. CDR3 bases: TGTGCCAGCACCTTGGTGGCAGGGACGAACACCGGGGAGCTGTTTTTT.

Only a few counts were recorded for this clone. V usage is TRBV2 and J usage is TRBJ1-5; D not certain. CDR1 is SNHLY and CDR2 is FYNNEI in the germline V gene. The CDR3 has 14 residues. V dropped 5 bases and J dropped 5 bases, with 13 bases sitting between them. The CDR3 here is CASSRVEVDQPQHF. CDR3 nucleotide sequence: TGTGCCAGCAGTAGAGTAGAGGTGGATCAGCCCCAGCATTTT.

The J gene is TRBJ2-7, the V gene TRBV7-6; tentatively, D is TRBD2 (6 bases). The CDR3 has 13 residues. The germline V gene has CDR1 SGHVS and CDR2 FNYEAQ. The V and J ends lost 6 bases and 7 bases respectively, with 16 bases between them. CDR3 nucleotide sequence: TGTGCCAGCAGTCCAAGTGGAGGGTGGGAGCAGTACTTC. It encodes CASSPSGGWEQYF.

The genes are TRBV18 and TRBJ2-7; no firm D call. There are 12 residues in the CDR3. Trimming stripped 3 bases from V and 4 bases from J, with 7 bases between. Germline CDR1 and CDR2: KGHSH and LQKENI. Written as DNA, the CDR3 is TGTGCCAGCTCACCCGACGGATACGAGCAGTACTTC. This codes for CASSPDGYEQYF.

The V call is TRBV25-1, the J call TRBJ1-2, with unresolved D. Trimming left V 2 bases short and J 2 bases short, with 6 bases between. Per the germline V gene, CDR1 is MGHDK and CDR2 is SYGVNS. The CDR3 totals 13 residues. CDR3 residues: CASSERPNYGYTF. The DNA for the CDR3 is TGTGCCAGCAGTGAACGACCAAACTATGGCTACACCTTC.

The chain carries TRBV18 and TRBJ2-7, with a weak D call TRBD1 (5 bases). The CDR3 loop spans 12 amino acids. The V end was cut by 5 bases, the J end by 6 bases, with 11 bases between. From germline, CDR1 is KGHSH and CDR2 LQKENI. CDR3 DNA sequence: TGTGCCAGCTCATCCCCAGGGTCCGAGCAGTACTTC. Its protein is CASSSPGSEQYF.

Only one count was recorded for this clone. CDR3 DNA sequence: TGTGCCAGCAGCATGGACAACCAAGAGACCCAGTACTTC. Its protein is CASSMDNQETQYF. This rearrangement joins TRBV11-2 to TRBJ2-5; a weak D match, TRBD1 (5 bases). Germline values: CDR1 SGHAT, CDR2 FQNNGV. V was clipped by 5 bases and J by 0 bases, with 7 bases between them. The CDR3 spans 13 residues.

The genes are TRBV7-3 and TRBJ2-2; D is ambiguous. The ends were cut back, 0 bases at V and 2 bases at J, with 16 bases in the middle. This CDR3 comprises 18 residues. Germline V lookup: CDR1 SGHTA, CDR2 FQGTGA. The CDR3 bases are TGTGCCAGCAGCTTAACCCCCGAAACGCAGCTAAACACCGGGGAGCTGTTTTTT. It specifies CASSLTPETQLNTGELFF.

J is TRBJ2-7 and V is TRBV4-2, with 10 bases matching TRBD2. Per germline, CDR1 LGHNA and CDR2 YNFKEQ. After removal of 0 bases from V and 4 bases from J, the junction contained 6 bases not matched to a gene. The length of the CDR3 is 16 residues. The chain's CDR3 is CASSQDEREGGYEQYF. CDR3 nucleotides: TGTGCCAGCAGCCAAGATGAGCGGGAGGGCGGGTACGAGCAGTACTTC.

This clone was seen more than once but under ten times. The rearrangement joins TRBV18 to TRBJ1-1; unclear D gene. With 5 bases removed from V and 1 base from J, the gap between germline ends came to 8 bases. This CDR3 comprises 13 residues. The germline V gene has CDR1 KGHSH and CDR2 LQKENI. For the CDR3, the DNA is TGTGCCAGCTCAGTTGGGGAGAACACTGAAGCTTTCTTT. Translation gives CASSVGENTEAFF.

V gene TRBV18 combines with J gene TRBJ1-1, with D possibly matching TRBD1 (5 bases). Germline V gene lookup returns CDR1 KGHSH and CDR2 LQKENI. The CDR3 runs to 17 residues. Trimming pared 3 bases from V and 4 bases from J, leaving 21 bases between. CDR3 in DNA: TGTGCCAGCTCACCGAGGGCATTGGTGGCCAGGGCCACTGAAGCTTTCTTT. This codes for CASSPRALVARATEAFF.

The V call is TRBV11-3, the J call TRBJ1-4; D gene unclear. The CDR3 sequence is 14 residues long. V was clipped by 2 bases and J by 5 bases, with 9 bases between them. Germline assignment: CDR1 SGHNT and CDR2 YENEEA. The CDR3 region is CASSLHLGNEKLFF. CDR3 nucleotide sequence: TGTGCCAGCAGCTTACACTTGGGAAATGAAAAACTGTTTTTT.

The J gene is TRBJ2-7, the V gene TRBV5-1; D not resolved. The V end was cut by 0 bases, the J end by 4 bases, with 11 bases between. CDR1 and CDR2 from the germline V gene are SGHRS and YFSETQ. This CDR3 spans 14 amino acids. The DNA of the CDR3 is TGCGCCAGCAGCTTGGGATTTGGCCTGTACGAGCAGTACTTC. Its protein product is CASSLGFGLYEQYF.